These 13 T cell receptor beta chains share one sample of origin, sequenced in a study of blood T cells in healthy people across ages. Next came a second PCR, run for roughly 6 to 11 cycles, which used a sample-barcoded 5' primer along with a J-beta primer mix. MiXCR, applied by TCRdb to the 5' RACE reads, yields one record per CDR3 protein. The data contain 380,000 or so distinct CDR3 sequences, about 49% of them seen just once; the ten biggest clones take up 51%. Material: blood. Receptors were obtained from a man in his 60s in good health.

This chain uses TRBV2 with TRBJ1-2; no clear D. The CDR3 runs to 15 residues. V lost 3 bases to trimming and J lost 4 bases, with 15 bases between them. Germline V gene data show CDR1 as SNHLY and CDR2 as FYNNEI. The DNA for the CDR3 is TGTGCCAGCAGTGAGACTAGTCGGCCCCCCTATGGCTACACCTTC. It translates to CASSETSRPPYGYTF. Drawing the rest from reference TRBV2 and TRBJ1-2, the complete variable domain is EPEVTQTPSHQVTQMGQEVILRCVPISNHLYFYWYRQILGQKVEFLVSFYNNEISEKSEIFDDQFSVERPDGSNFTLKIRSTKLEDSAMYFCASSETSRPPYGYTFGSGTRLTVV.

This clonotype was found a few times. The chain is built from TRBV28 and TRBJ2-3; TRBD2 matches at 7 bases. The CDR3 length is 15 residues. Germline trimming cut 5 bases from V and 2 bases from J; bases unmatched to any gene: 7. Germline V gene data show CDR1 as MDHEN and CDR2 as SYDVKM. CDR3 protein: CASSPPSGLTDTQYF. CDR3 sequence (DNA): TGTGCCAGCAGTCCCCCTAGCGGTCTCACAGATACGCAGTATTTT. The full variable domain, completed using reference TRBV28 and TRBJ2-3, is DVKVTQSSRYLVKRTGEKVFLECVQDMDHENMFWYRQDPGLGLRLIYFSYDVKMKEKGDIPEGYSVSREKKERFSLILESASTNQTSMYLCASSPPSGLTDTQYFGPGTRLTVL.

The chain recombines TRBV14 with TRBJ2-5; D is perhaps TRBD1 (5 bases). The ends were cut back, 1 base at V and 1 base at J, with 13 bases in the middle. Germline CDR1 SGHDN, CDR2 FVKESK. The CDR3 spans 16 residues. The CDR3 loop is CASSQGIRALQETQYF. Here the CDR3 DNA reads TGTGCCAGCAGCCAAGGTATCAGGGCGCTCCAAGAGACCCAGTACTTC.

V gene TRBV19 combines with J gene TRBJ2-1; 7 nucleotides agree with TRBD2. Germline assignment: CDR1 LNHDA and CDR2 SQIVND (reference sequence). The V segment lost 8 bases and the J segment 5 bases; nucleotides outside the gene matches: 6. The CDR3 spans 13 residues. CDR3 bases: TGTGCCAGTGGACGAGCGGGAAACAATGAGCAGTTCTTC. Translated, it gives CASGRAGNNEQFF.

V gene TRBV2 combines with J gene TRBJ1-1, with a possible D match to TRBD1 (5 bases). The CDR3 spans 14 residues. V lost 0 bases and J 5 bases, leaving 10 bases between the germline ends. The germline gives CDR1 SNHLY, CDR2 FYNNEI. The CDR3 DNA is TGTGCCAGCAGTGAAGCGGGGCGGGAAACTGAAGCTTTCTTT. This codes for CASSEAGRETEAFF.

The chain carries TRBV12-3 or TRBV12-4 and TRBJ2-1; D gene uncertain. The CDR3 length is 11 residues. V was shortened by 7 bases and J by 3 bases, with 4 bases between the two germline ends. The CDR3 sequence: CASTLYNEQFF. CDR3 bases: TGTGCCAGCACCCTCTACAATGAGCAGTTCTTC.

This clonotype was counted only a few times. The chain carries TRBV12-3 or TRBV12-4 and TRBJ2-3; 8 bases align to TRBD2. The CDR3 spans 14 residues. Germline trimming cut 2 bases from V and 6 bases from J; bases unmatched to any gene: 4. The CDR3: CASSLSGGGDTQYF. The DNA for the CDR3 is TGTGCCAGCAGTTTATCGGGGGGGGGCGATACGCAGTATTTT.

The sample holds one count of this clonotype. The chain joins TRBV5-1 to TRBJ2-1; a weak D match, TRBD2 (6 bases). Germline loops: CDR1 SGHRS, CDR2 YFSETQ. Trimming removed 4 bases from V and 9 bases from J, with 14 bases in between. This CDR3 region has 13 residues. The CDR3 region is CASSAPGLGEQFF. The CDR3, as DNA: TGCGCCAGCAGCGCGCCGGGACTTGGTGAGCAGTTCTTC.

The V and J genes are TRBV29-1 and TRBJ1-2; 8 bases fit TRBD1. Germline V gene lookup returns CDR1 SQVTM and CDR2 ANQGSEA. The CDR3 sequence is 16 residues long. The ends lost 7 bases at V and 4 bases at J; junction bases unmatched: 17. The CDR3 bases are TGCAGCGCCCAACCCCGGGACAGGCTAAGGGGCTATGGCTACACCTTC. The encoded protein is CSAQPRDRLRGYGYTF.

The chain recombines TRBV7-9 with TRBJ2-1, with D tentatively TRBD2 (6 bases). CDR3 length: 14 amino acids. The germline CDR1 and CDR2 sequences are SEHNR and FQNEAQ (reference sequence). V was pared by 8 bases and J by 5 bases, with 16 bases between. Written as DNA, the CDR3 is TGTGCCAGCGTGTCGGGAGTTTCCGACAATGAGCAGTTCTTC. Residues: CASVSGVSDNEQFF.

The V call is TRBV18, the J call TRBJ1-5; 7 bases are a match to TRBD1. This CDR3 region has 15 residues. With 0 bases clipped from V and 5 bases from J, the junction kept 4 bases outside the gene matches. Per germline, CDR1 KGHSH and CDR2 LQKENI. CDR3 nucleotide sequence: TGTGCCAGCTCACCACCAGGGGGCGCTTATCAGCCCCAGCATTTT. It is translated as CASSPPGGAYQPQHF.

This clonotype showed up just a few times. This chain uses TRBV5-6 with TRBJ1-1; 9 positions agree with TRBD1. The germline V gene has CDR1 SGHDT and CDR2 YYEEEE. This CDR3 spans 14 amino acids. V dropped 4 bases and J dropped 5; count of bases not matched to a gene: 6. CDR3 in amino acids: CASSVTGGKTEAFF. In DNA, the CDR3 is TGTGCCAGCAGCGTGACAGGGGGAAAGACTGAAGCTTTCTTT.

J is TRBJ1-6 and V is TRBV5-1; no clear D. The CDR3 has 14 residues. Germline CDR1 is SGHRS and CDR2 is YFSETQ. V lost 4 bases, J lost 13 bases, and 18 bases lay in between. CDR3 nucleotide sequence: TGCGCCAGCAGCCCCGAAGGAGAAATGGCGCCCCTCCACTTT. Encoded protein: CASSPEGEMAPLHF.